The TCR beta chain described here comes from a study of cytomegalovirus exposure and HLA in healthy donors. On the study more broadly: When just under 400 donors were genotyped, roughly four fifths of them were found to fall in the Caucasian-associated ancestry cluster.

As regards this clone: Its target is unknown. Germline is not matched at one junction end, which may reflect a read error.

A multiplex PCR was run with 60 Vbeta primers and 13 Jbeta primers. The repertoire was sequenced with immunoSEQ multiplex PCR; TCRdb's copy has only in-frame clones and lacks some. The table includes about 190,000 clones, more than 65% detected once. These donors counted as nominally healthy when sampled, but unrecorded immune exposures were likely. Points from the study as a whole: Most of the TCR beta V segments (in an earlier analysis) were productive either about 90% or about 30% of the time. V- and J-gene trimming in TCR beta was tied to a missense DCLRE1C variant by an analysis performed later.

The sequence came from a man over 45 in good health and CMV-seronegative. The sample comprised PBMCs.

The CDR3 DNA reads as TGTGCCAGCAGTTCGAGTGAGCGGTTCTTC. This encodes CASSSSERFF. The genes are TRBV6-6 and TRBJ2-1, with no clear D. CDR1 and CDR2 (germline): MNHNY, SVGAGI (reference sequence). CDR3 length: 10 amino acids.